The present entry profiles one T cell receptor beta chain with its context. Its target is unknown. All of the isolated RNA was reverse transcribed, so expressed TCRB transcripts were sequenced. Naive, central memory and regulatory T cell samples yielded around 3.5 million reads on average. The data were produced by immunoSEQ multiplex PCR, yet TCRdb's version contains in-frame clones alone and is incomplete. The profile covers roughly 250,000 clones, with 55% to 70% appearing a single time and 0.053% taken by the ten largest. These data come from a study of beta chain features in type 1 diabetes. About the study: Patients were similar to healthy donors in age and gender (as well as in cell yields). Whole-study findings and limits: The study found moderately but significantly shorter TCRB CDR3s in all four CD4+ subsets of Type 1 diabetes patients.

The germline V and J ends were trimmed by 4 bases and 7 bases, with 12 bases remaining between them. Per germline, CDR1 SGHRS and CDR2 YFSETQ. CDR3 length equals 13 residues. Central memory, naive, regulatory and stem cell-like memory CD4+ cells were sorted by CD45RO/CCR7/CD25/CD127/CD95/CD27. The sequencing sample was made of naive CD4+ T cells from blood. The rearrangement uses TRBV5-1 and TRBJ2-1, with D hard to call. The receptor comes from a man under 40 in good health. The CDR3 DNA sequence: TGCGCCAGCAGCCTGACCCCCTTTAATGAGCAGTTCTTC. Protein: CASSLTPFNEQFF.